This T cell receptor (beta chain) was found in a study of shared clonotypes between healthy human individuals. Study as a whole: Used for every donor were three CD4 naive, three CD4 memory, two CD8 naive and one CD8 memory plate. Whole-study results and caveats: Rarefaction exposed incomplete sorted-subset sequencing despite large depth. Sampling covered blood only; tissue repertoires likely differ. In general, naive subsets displayed greater estimated richness than memory subsets did.

This table comes from immunoSEQ multiplex PCR, and its TCRdb copy is limited to in-frame clones, with some not included. Of 2 million to 2.5 million clones listed, around 93% are singletons. Of note for this clone: Its antigen is undetermined.

The V gene end was trimmed by 3 bases and the J gene end by 2 bases; junction bases not matched to a gene: 3. The CDR3 is 15 amino acids. Germline lookup yields CDR1 SGHRS and CDR2 YFSETQ. This chain links TRBV5-1 with TRBJ2-3; 10 nucleotides match TRBD1. The clonotype comes from a man younger than 30 in good health. Some clones in this sample may be carry-over from other donors' samples. Sequencing input: naive CD4+ T cells from PBMCs. Documented subset: CD45RA+ positively selected. The CDR3 spells CASSWTGGPTDTQYF. CDR3 nucleotides: TGCGCCAGCAGCTGGACAGGGGGTCCCACAGATACGCAGTATTTT.